What follows are 6 T cell receptor beta chains derived from one specimen sequenced in a study of long-term antiretroviral therapy in people with HIV. Survey-level immunoSEQ v3.0 assays were run. The repertoire was sequenced with immunoSEQ multiplex PCR; TCRdb's copy has only in-frame clones and lacks some. Altogether around 21,000 clones are present, 65% to 90% being singletons, with the ten largest covering 12%. The sample in question was unsorted PBMCs, obtained 0.1 years before starting antiretroviral therapy. The receptors originated from a man between 40 and 49 years old with HIV.

The chain uses TRBV19 and TRBJ2-1, with TRBD2 matching over 13 bases. The germline V gene has CDR1 LNHDA and CDR2 SQIVND (reference sequence). Losses at the gene ends were 7 bases for V and 10 bases for J; bases not matched to a gene: 16. This CDR3 has 17 amino acids. CDR3 sequence reads: CASKASPLAGGRTEQFF. The CDR3 DNA sequence: TGTGCCAGTAAAGCCTCGCCACTAGCGGGGGGGCGCACGGAGCAGTTCTTC.

V usage is TRBV5-1 and J usage is TRBJ2-3, with D tentatively TRBD1 (5 bases). The V end was cut by 1 base, the J end by 1 base, with 10 bases between. This CDR3 has 15 residues. Germline-derived CDR1 and CDR2 are SGHRS and YFSETQ. The CDR3 DNA follows: TGCGCCAGCAGCTTGACGGACACCGGCACAGATACGCAGTATTTT. It is translated as CASSLTDTGTDTQYF.

The chain carries TRBV5-8 and TRBJ1-5; a weak D match, TRBD1 (6 bases). Per germline, CDR1 SGHTS and CDR2 YDEGEE. Between the trimmed V and J ends, which lost 1 base and 1 base, there was a span of 6 bases. The CDR3 is 14 amino acids. The CDR3: CASSLTGSNQPQHF. CDR3 DNA: TGTGCCAGCAGCTTGACAGGGAGCAATCAGCCCCAGCATTTT. Full variable domain (missing parts from reference TRBV5-8 and TRBJ1-5): EAGVTQSPTHLIKTRGQQATLRCSPISGHTSVYWYQQALGLGLQFLLWYDEGEERNRGNFPPRFSGRQFPNYSSELNVNALELEDSALYLCASSLTGSNQPQHFGDGTRLSIL.

This clone was counted a single time. The chain carries TRBV6-1 and TRBJ1-3; unclear D gene. The V end was cut by 4 bases, the J end by 0 bases, with 7 bases between. Germline CDR1 and CDR2: MNHNS and SASEGT. The CDR3 is 14 amino acids. Here the CDR3 DNA reads TGTGCCAGCAGTGCAGCAAGCTCTGGAAACACCATATATTTT. Translating gives CASSAASSGNTIYF.

The chain has TRBV28 and TRBJ2-5, with 11 bases fitting TRBD2. V trimming: 7 bases; J trimming: 2 bases; junction bases outside the gene matches: 12. Germline-derived CDR1 and CDR2 are MDHEN and SYDVKM. This CDR3 spans 17 amino acids. The CDR3 sequence is CASNKRLAGLLQETQYF. The CDR3 nucleotides read TGTGCCAGCAATAAGAGACTAGCGGGGCTTTTACAAGAGACCCAGTACTTC.

The rearrangement joins TRBV5-1 to TRBJ2-6; 12 positions match TRBD2. The ends lost 2 bases at V and 4 bases at J; junction bases unmatched: 4. CDR1 is SGHRS and CDR2 is YFSETQ in the germline V gene. This CDR3 has 17 residues. In DNA form, the CDR3 reads TGCGCCAGCAGCTTATCTAGCGGGGGGGCCGGGGCCAACGTCCTGACTTTC. Protein product: CASSLSSGGAGANVLTF. The full variable domain, rest sourced from reference TRBV5-1 and TRBJ2-6, is KAGVTQTPRYLIKTRGQQVTLSCSPISGHRSVSWYQQTPGQGLQFLFEYFSETQRNKGNFPGRFSGRQFSNSRSEMNVSTLELGDSALYLCASSLSSGGAGANVLTFGAGSRLTVL.